Following are 17 T cell receptor beta chains from one sample sequenced in a study of cytomegalovirus exposure and HLA in healthy donors. Researchers ran the PCR with 60 Vbeta and 13 Jbeta primers. Libraries were prepared by immunoSEQ multiplex PCR; TCRdb keeps only in-frame clonotypes and omits some of them. This sample has 150,000 to 200,000 clones; 77% occur once, and the top ten carry about 2.6%. Sequenced material: PBMCs. The origin of the receptors is a woman in her forties in good health and CMV-seropositive.

The J gene is TRBJ1-2, the V gene TRBV7-8; no reliable D call. The V gene's germline CDR1 is SGHVS and CDR2 FQNEAQ. V was cut by 5 bases and J by 4 bases, with 11 bases left in between. This CDR3 is built from 13 residues. The CDR3 DNA is TGTGCCAGCAGCCCCATTGAGGGCTATGGCTACACCTTC. This encodes CASSPIEGYGYTF.

This clone was seen more than once but under ten times. The genes are TRBV13 and TRBJ2-3, with D possibly matching TRBD2 (6 bases). Trimming removed 5 bases from V and 7 bases from J, with 19 bases in between. The CDR3 extends over 15 amino acids. CDR1 PRHDT and CDR2 FYEKMQ come from the germline V gene (reference sequence). CDR3: CASSHLKGGHHTQYF. The CDR3 region has the DNA TGTGCCAGCAGCCACTTGAAGGGAGGACATCATACGCAGTATTTT.

This clone has only a few counts. The CDR3 region is CASSRGTRTEAFF. Written as DNA, the CDR3 is TGTGCCAGCAGCAGAGGGACTAGGACTGAAGCTTTCTTT. The rearrangement links TRBV5-8 to TRBJ1-1, with D possibly being TRBD1 (5 bases). The germline gives CDR1 SGHTS, CDR2 YDEGEE. The CDR3 runs 13 residues. V lost 4 bases to trimming and J lost 5 bases, with 12 bases between them.

This chain connects TRBV7-2 to TRBJ1-5; 7 nucleotides line up with TRBD1. V lost 4 bases to trimming and J lost 3 bases; unmatched junction nucleotides: 9. Germline lookup yields CDR1 SGHTA and CDR2 FQGNSA. The CDR3 has 16 residues. The CDR3 nucleotides read TGTGCCAGCAGCTCCCGCCCGGGACAGAACAATCAGCCCCAGCATTTT. Amino acid sequence: CASSSRPGQNNQPQHF.

The gene calls are TRBV18 and TRBJ1-2; 11 nucleotides line up with TRBD1. Trimming removed 3 bases from V and 0 bases from J; junction bases left unmatched: 3. The CDR3 covers 16 residues. Germline CDR1 and CDR2: KGHSH and LQKENI. The CDR3 loop is CASSPDRGRTNYGYTF. The CDR3 region has the DNA TGTGCCAGCTCACCGGACAGGGGGCGGACTAACTATGGCTACACCTTC.

This chain uses TRBV19 with TRBJ2-7, with 8 positions matching TRBD1. CDR3 length: 14 residues. Germline CDR1 and CDR2: LNHDA and SQIVND (reference sequence). V lost 5 bases to trimming and J lost 4 bases; unmatched junction nucleotides: 7. CDR3 sequence: CASSLDRGGYEQYF. Written as DNA, the CDR3 is TGTGCCAGTAGTCTCGACAGGGGTGGGTACGAGCAGTACTTC.

The chain recombines TRBV19 with TRBJ1-5, with a weak D call TRBD1 (5 bases). Germline CDR1 reads LNHDA; CDR2 reads SQIVND (reference sequence). This CDR3 has 15 amino acids. Trimming removed 3 bases at V and 4 bases at J, with 13 bases between. CDR3 sequence (DNA): TGTGCCAGTAGTATTGGGGGGTATGGGAATCAGCCCCAGCATTTT. Translated, it gives CASSIGGYGNQPQHF.

The chain joins TRBV18 to TRBJ1-4; 8 positions agree with TRBD1. The germline gives CDR1 KGHSH, CDR2 LQKENI. The CDR3 runs to 14 residues. The V segment lost 3 bases and the J segment 8 bases; nucleotides outside the gene matches: 5. The CDR3 DNA follows: TGTGCCAGCTCACCCGGACAGGGATCAGAAAAACTGTTTTTT. Encoded protein: CASSPGQGSEKLFF.

The V gene is TRBV5-6, the J gene TRBJ2-5, with D unclear. V gave up 1 base and J gave up 4 bases, with 11 bases separating them. Germline V gives CDR1 SGHDT, CDR2 YYEEEE. The CDR3 length is 14 residues. CDR3 in amino acids: CASSLISEVETQYF. CDR3 in DNA: TGTGCCAGCAGCTTGATATCAGAGGTAGAGACCCAGTACTTC.

This chain links TRBV6-5 with TRBJ1-1; D perhaps matches TRBD1 (6 bases). Trimming pared 5 bases from V and 0 bases from J, leaving 13 bases between. Per the germline V gene, CDR1 is MNHEY and CDR2 is SVGAGI. This CDR3 has 15 amino acids. CDR3 in amino acids: CASSRQDTLNTEAFF. CDR3 nucleotide sequence: TGTGCCAGCAGTCGACAGGATACTTTGAACACTGAAGCTTTCTTT.

J is TRBJ2-6 and V is TRBV2, with D possibly TRBD1 on 6 matching bases. CDR1 is SNHLY, CDR2 FYNNEI, per germline. The CDR3 covers 16 residues. The V and J ends lost 4 bases and 0 bases respectively, with 10 bases between them. This CDR3 is CASSAQGRSGANVLTF. The CDR3 DNA sequence: TGTGCCAGCAGTGCACAGGGCCGCTCTGGGGCCAACGTCCTGACTTTC.

This clone was recorded once. The gene calls are TRBV7-9 and TRBJ2-1; 15 bases match TRBD2. The CDR3 runs 16 residues. Germline V gene sequence: CDR1 SEHNR, CDR2 FQNEAQ (reference sequence). The J segment lost 7 bases and the V segment lost 5 bases, leaving 6 bases of the junction unmatched. The CDR3 is CASSPRTSGRGNEQFF. Here the CDR3 DNA reads TGTGCCAGCAGCCCCCGGACTAGCGGGAGGGGTAATGAGCAGTTCTTC.

The gene calls are TRBV2 and TRBJ2-7; D gene ambiguous. The CDR3 spans 12 residues. The germline gives CDR1 SNHLY, CDR2 FYNNEI. Trimming removed 8 bases from V and 6 bases from J, with 14 bases in between. The CDR3 protein is CASGGTGGEQYF. The CDR3, as DNA: TGTGCCAGCGGCGGCACCGGTGGCGAGCAGTACTTC.

This clone was picked up a small number of times. The chain is built from TRBV5-4 and TRBJ2-2; D possibly corresponds to TRBD2 (5 bases). The V end lost 3 bases, the J end lost 3 bases, and 12 bases lay between the germline ends. CDR3 length: 15 amino acids. Germline V gene sequence: CDR1 SGHNT, CDR2 YYREEE (reference sequence). CDR3: CASSSKIGDTGELFF. In DNA, the CDR3 is TGTGCCAGCAGCTCGAAAATCGGGGACACCGGGGAGCTGTTTTTT.

This CDR3 is CASSLSTSGGPDTQYF. CDR3 nucleotides: TGTGCCAGCAGCTTGTCGACTAGCGGGGGCCCAGATACGCAGTATTTT. The chain combines TRBV5-6 with TRBJ2-3; 12 positions match TRBD2. The CDR3 covers 16 residues. The germline CDR1 and CDR2 sequences are SGHDT and YYEEEE. Trimming took 1 base from V and 4 from J; bases not matched to a gene: 4. Drawing the rest from reference TRBV5-6 and TRBJ2-3, the complete variable domain is DAGVTQSPTHLIKTRGQQVTLRCSPKSGHDTVSWYQQALGQGPQFIFQYYEEEERQRGNFPDRFSGHQFPNYSSELNVNALLLGDSALYLCASSLSTSGGPDTQYFGPGTRLTVL.

CDR3 sequence: CASSQEYRTGDAYEQYF. CDR3 DNA sequence: TGCGCCAGCAGCCAAGAGTACAGGACAGGGGATGCCTACGAGCAGTACTTC. The chain links TRBV4-1 to TRBJ2-5; 9 nucleotides align to TRBD1. The last part of the DNA fits TRBJ2-7 better; the J call may be wrong. This CDR3 has 17 amino acids. Germline V lookup: CDR1 MGHRA, CDR2 YSYEKL.

V usage is TRBV30 and J usage is TRBJ2-2, with D uncertain. CDR1 is GTSNPN and CDR2 is SVGIG in the germline V gene (reference sequence). There are 13 residues in the CDR3. V gave up 1 base and J gave up 3 bases, with 6 bases separating them. The CDR3 region is CAWSARHTGELFF. DNA of the CDR3: TGTGCCTGGAGTGCTCGTCACACCGGGGAGCTGTTTTTT.